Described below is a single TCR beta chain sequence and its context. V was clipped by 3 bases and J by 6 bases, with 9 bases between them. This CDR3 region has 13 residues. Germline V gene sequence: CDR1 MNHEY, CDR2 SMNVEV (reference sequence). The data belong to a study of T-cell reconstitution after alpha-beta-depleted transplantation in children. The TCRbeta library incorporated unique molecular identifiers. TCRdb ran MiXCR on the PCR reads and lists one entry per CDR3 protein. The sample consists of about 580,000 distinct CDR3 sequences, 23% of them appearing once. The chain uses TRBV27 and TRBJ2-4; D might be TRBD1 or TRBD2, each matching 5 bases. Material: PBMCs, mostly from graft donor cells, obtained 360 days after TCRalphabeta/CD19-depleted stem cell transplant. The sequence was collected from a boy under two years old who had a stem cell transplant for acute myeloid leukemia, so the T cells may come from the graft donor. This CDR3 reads CASSLGVGNIQYF. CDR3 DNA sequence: TGTGCCAGCAGTTTGGGGGTTGGAAACATTCAGTACTTC.